This T cell receptor beta chain was sequenced in a study of T-cell reconstitution after alpha-beta-depleted transplantation in children. V was trimmed by 3 bases and J by 1 base, leaving 22 bases between them. This CDR3 is built from 19 residues. The V gene's germline CDR1 is LGHNA and CDR2 YSLEER. As for this clonotype: Its target is not known.

Researchers prepared the TCRbeta library using unique molecular identifiers, the study reports. One entry per CDR3 protein results from TCRdb running MiXCR on the PCR reads. The table records 300,000 to 400,000 distinct CDR3 sequences, around 15% of them present only once. General observations from the study: The origin of high day-60 TCRbeta diversity in some patients lay in surviving recipient T cells and thymic progenitors. At the one-year point after transplant, T-cell counts and TCRbeta diversity were found to come mostly from T cells that had been newly produced. After transplant, at about two months, alpha-beta T cells were reportedly derived from several hundred expanded graft clones.

The clonotype comes from a male patient aged 2 to 10 who had a stem cell transplant for acute lymphoblastic leukemia, so the T cells may come from the graft donor. The sequences come from PBMCs, mostly from graft donor cells, collected 360 days after TCRalphabeta/CD19-depleted stem cell transplant. J is TRBJ2-1 and V is TRBV4-3; D may correspond to TRBD1 or TRBD2 (6 bases each). In DNA form, the CDR3 reads TGCGCCAGCAGCCACCCGGGACGAGAAACAGGGAGGTCCTACAATGAGCAGTTCTTC. Translated, it gives CASSHPGRETGRSYNEQFF.